Listed here is a single T cell receptor beta chain. Its target is unknown. The sample belongs to a study of identical twins. Study findings and constraints: For zero-insertion analyses, partial confounding could come from invariant MAIT and iNKT cells.

The CDR3 totals 15 residues. Trimming took off 3 bases at V and 7 bases at J, with 13 bases between the two ends. Germline V gene sequence: CDR1 ENHRY, CDR2 SYGVKD. A universal primer site was created by template switching, with the cDNA bearing unique molecular identifiers. MiXCR, applied by TCRdb to the 5' RACE reads, yields one record per CDR3 protein. This table has 200,000 to 250,000 distinct CDR3 sequences, 5.5% to 7% appearing once. These data also featured in a second study, about yellow fever vaccine responses in identical twins. That report notes: Vaccine-induced T cell responses in twins were reportedly observed to appear partly convergent, partly personalized.

This TCR derives from a woman aged 18-29 years in good health. Source material: memory (CD45RO+) T cells sorted from blood. This chain uses TRBV10-3 with TRBJ1-6; tentative D call: TRBD1 (6 bases). CDR3 region: CAISDGGRNNSPLHF. The CDR3 region has the DNA TGTGCCATCAGTGATGGGGGGCGTAACAATTCACCCCTCCACTTT.